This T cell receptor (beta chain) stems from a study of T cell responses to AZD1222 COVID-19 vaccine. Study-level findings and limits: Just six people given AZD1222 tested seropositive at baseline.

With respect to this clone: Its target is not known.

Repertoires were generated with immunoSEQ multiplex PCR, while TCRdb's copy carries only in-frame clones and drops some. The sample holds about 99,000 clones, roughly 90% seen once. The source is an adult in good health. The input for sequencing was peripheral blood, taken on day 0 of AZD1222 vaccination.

The CDR3 region has the DNA TGTGCCAGCAGCTACCGGGCAACTAATGAAAAACTGTTTTTT. Translation: CASSYRATNEKLFF. The chain joins TRBV13 to TRBJ1-4; D is undetermined. The germline CDR1 and CDR2 sequences are PRHDT and FYEKMQ (reference sequence). V lost 4 bases and J 0 bases, leaving 6 bases between the germline ends. The CDR3 spans 14 residues.